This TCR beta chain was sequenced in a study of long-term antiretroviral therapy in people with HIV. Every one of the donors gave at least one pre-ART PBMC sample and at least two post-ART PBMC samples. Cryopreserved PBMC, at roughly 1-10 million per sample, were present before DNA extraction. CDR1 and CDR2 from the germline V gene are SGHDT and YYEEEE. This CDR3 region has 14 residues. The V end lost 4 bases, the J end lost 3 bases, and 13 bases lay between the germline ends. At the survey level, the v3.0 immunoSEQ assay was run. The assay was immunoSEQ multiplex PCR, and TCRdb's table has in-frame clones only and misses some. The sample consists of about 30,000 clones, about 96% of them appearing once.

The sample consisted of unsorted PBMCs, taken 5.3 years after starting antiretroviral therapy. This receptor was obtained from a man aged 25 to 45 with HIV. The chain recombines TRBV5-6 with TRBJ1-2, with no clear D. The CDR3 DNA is TGTGCCAGCAGCCCCCTTTTGTCAGACTATGGCTACACCTTC. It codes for CASSPLLSDYGYTF.